The clone carrying this T cell receptor (beta chain) was seen a handful of times. Antigen unknown. TCRdb used MiXCR to reprocess the reads, holding one entry per CDR3 protein. Among about 920,000 distinct CDR3 sequences, approximately 31% were seen once, and the ten largest hold around an eighth. The CDR3 extends over 13 amino acids. Deletions cut 6 bases from V and 3 bases from J, with 9 bases between. Germline assignment: CDR1 ENHRY and CDR2 SYGVKD. The sample comes from a study of T cell repertoires in cytomegalovirus infection. The sequences come from cultured CD8+ T cells from PBMCs, collected from culture after CMV antigen stimulation. The source of this sequence is a human donor in good health (CMV status not recorded). Some clones in this sample may be carry-over from other donors' samples. The J gene is TRBJ2-1, the V gene TRBV10-3, with D possibly being TRBD1 (6 bases). CDR3 protein: CAIRDSLYNEQFF. The CDR3 nucleotides read TGTGCCATCAGGGACAGCCTCTACAATGAGCAGTTCTTC.